This T cell receptor beta chain was sequenced in a study of blood T cell repertoires in COVID-19. At the level of the study: The analysed material was cDNA or gDNA that came from T cells, B-cell-depleted T cells, or PBMCs.

Sequencing was performed with immunoSEQ multiplex PCR; in TCRdb, only in-frame clones are kept and a portion is missing. The table lists a few hundred thousand clones, 86% of them singletons. Germline-derived CDR1 and CDR2 are GTSNPN and SVGIG (reference sequence). With 2 bases removed from V and 2 bases from J, the gap between germline ends came to 13 bases. The CDR3 runs 14 residues. V is TRBV30 and J is TRBJ2-7; tentatively, D is TRBD1 (5 bases). This clonotype was sampled from a woman younger than 45 who had been exposed to COVID-19. Sequenced material: PBMCs or T cells enriched from blood (not recorded which). CDR3 coding DNA: TGTGCCTGGAGTAGGGGTGCACCGCCCTACGAGCAGTACTTC. Protein sequence: CAWSRGAPPYEQYF.